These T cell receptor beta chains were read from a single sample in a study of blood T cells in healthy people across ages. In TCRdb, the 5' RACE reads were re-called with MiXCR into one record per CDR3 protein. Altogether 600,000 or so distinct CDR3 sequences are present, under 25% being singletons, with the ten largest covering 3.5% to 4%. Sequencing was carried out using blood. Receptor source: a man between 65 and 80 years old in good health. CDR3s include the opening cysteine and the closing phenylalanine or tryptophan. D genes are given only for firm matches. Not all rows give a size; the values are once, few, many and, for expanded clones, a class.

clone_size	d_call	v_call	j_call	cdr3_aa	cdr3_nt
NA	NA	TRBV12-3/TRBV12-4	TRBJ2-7	CASSRGANYDQYF	TGTGCCAGCAGTCGGGGGGCTAACTACGACCAGTACTTC
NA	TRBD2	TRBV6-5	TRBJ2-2	CASSYSMALAGVQAGELFF	TGTGCCAGCAGTTACTCGATGGCCCTAGCGGGAGTACAGGCCGGGGAGCTGTTTTTT
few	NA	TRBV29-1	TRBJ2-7	CSVEDLGGYEQYF	TGCAGCGTTGAAGATCTGGGGGGCTACGAGCAGTACTTC
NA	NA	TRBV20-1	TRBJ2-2	CSARVGVANTGELFF	TGCAGTGCTAGAGTGGGGGTCGCGAACACCGGGGAGCTGTTTTTT
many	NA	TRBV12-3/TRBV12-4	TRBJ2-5	CASLRDTQETQYF	TGTGCCAGCCTACGGGACACCCAAGAGACCCAGTACTTC
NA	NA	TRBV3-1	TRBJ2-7	CASRAGTGVSVEQYF	TGTGCCAGCAGAGCCGGGACGGGGGTTAGCGTCGAGCAGTACTTC
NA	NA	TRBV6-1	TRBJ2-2	CASSHLQGRNTGEPFF	TGTGCCAGCAGCCACCTACAGGGGAGGAACACCGGGGAGCCGTTCTTT
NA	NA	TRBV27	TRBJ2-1	CASSFGAHINEQFF	TGTGCCAGCAGTTTTGGGGCGCATATCAATGAGCAGTTCTTC
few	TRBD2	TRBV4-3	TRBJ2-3	CASSQDLAGGADTQYF	TGCGCCAGCAGCCAAGATCTTGCGGGAGGGGCAGATACGCAGTATTTT
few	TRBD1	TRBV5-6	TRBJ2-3	CASSLEGAHLDTQYF	TGTGCCAGCAGCTTGGAGGGGGCGCATCTCGATACGCAGTATTTT
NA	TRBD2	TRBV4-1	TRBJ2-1	CASSQDLSGRANEQFF	TGCGCCAGCAGCCAAGATTTAAGCGGGAGAGCGAATGAGCAGTTCTTC
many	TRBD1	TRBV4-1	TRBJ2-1	CASSQPGQGGNEQFF	TGCGCCAGCAGCCAGCCGGGACAGGGAGGGAATGAGCAGTTCTTC
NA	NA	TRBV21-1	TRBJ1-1	CASSSGLPGTEAFF	TGTGCCAGCAGCAGCGGACTCCCAGGGACTGAAGCTTTCTTT
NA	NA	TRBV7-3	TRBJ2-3	CASSRGLGPAEDTQYF	TGTGCCAGCAGCCGGGGACTGGGCCCTGCGGAAGATACGCAGTATTTT
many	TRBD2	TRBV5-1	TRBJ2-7	CASSPLQAGGSEQYF	TGCGCCAGCAGCCCCCTTCAAGCGGGAGGGAGTGAGCAGTACTTC
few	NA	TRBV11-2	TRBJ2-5	CASSFLTGGGSQETQYF	TGTGCCAGCAGCTTTCTGACAGGAGGAGGCAGCCAAGAGACCCAGTACTTC
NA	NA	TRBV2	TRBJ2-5	CASSVDGPNTQYF	TGTGCCAGCAGTGTTGACGGGCCTAACACCCAGTACTTC